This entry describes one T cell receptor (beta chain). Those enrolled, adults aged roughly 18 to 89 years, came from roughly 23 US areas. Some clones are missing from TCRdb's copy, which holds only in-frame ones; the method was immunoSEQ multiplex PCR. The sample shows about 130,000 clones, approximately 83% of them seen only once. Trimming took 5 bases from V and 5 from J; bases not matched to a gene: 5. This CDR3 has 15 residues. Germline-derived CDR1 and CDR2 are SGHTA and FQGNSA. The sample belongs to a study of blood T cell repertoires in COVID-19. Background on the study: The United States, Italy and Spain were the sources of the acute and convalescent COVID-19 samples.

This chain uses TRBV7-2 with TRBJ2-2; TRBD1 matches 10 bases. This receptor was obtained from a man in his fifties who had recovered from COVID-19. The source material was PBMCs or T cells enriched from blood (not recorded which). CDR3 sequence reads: CASSTTGQGTGELFF. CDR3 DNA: TGTGCCAGCAGCACAACGGGACAGGGGACCGGGGAGCTGTTTTTT.